Listed below are T cell receptor beta chains from one sample, sequenced in a study of cytomegalovirus exposure and HLA in healthy donors. Some clones are missing from TCRdb's copy, which holds only in-frame ones; the method was immunoSEQ multiplex PCR. The profile covers some 110,000 clones, with 65% to 80% appearing a single time and roughly 13% taken by the ten largest. The sample was PBMCs. These TCRs come from a woman in her sixties in good health and CMV-seropositive. The CDR3 runs from the conserved cysteine through the conserved F or W. The order of the fields is V gene, D gene, J gene, clone size, CDR3 protein, CDR3 DNA. A D gene is named only where the DNA matches it firmly. Part of the rows lack a size; the others show once, few, many or a class for expanded clones.

v_gene: TRBV19
d_gene: NA
j_gene: TRBJ1-5
abundance: NA
CDR3aa: CASSIAGLQPQHF
CDR3nt: TGTGCCAGTAGTATAGCGGGTCTACAGCCCCAGCATTTT

v_gene: TRBV7-2
d_gene: TRBD2
j_gene: TRBJ2-5
abundance: NA
CDR3aa: CASSLLGLANQETQYF
CDR3nt: TGTGCCAGCAGCTTACTGGGACTAGCGAACCAAGAGACCCAGTACTTC

v_gene: TRBV7-2
d_gene: NA
j_gene: TRBJ2-5
abundance: once
CDR3aa: CASSLTGTPEETQYF
CDR3nt: TGTGCCAGCAGCTTAACCGGGACTCCCGAGGAGACCCAGTACTTC

v_gene: TRBV7-5
d_gene: NA
j_gene: TRBJ1-5
abundance: NA
CDR3aa: CVRSSKVYNYSNQPQHF
CDR3nt: TGTGTCAGAAGCTCTAAGGTTTACAACTATAGCAATCAGCCCCAGCATTTT

v_gene: TRBV10-3
d_gene: TRBD2
j_gene: TRBJ2-1
abundance: NA
CDR3aa: CATRLAGYSYNEQFF
CDR3nt: TGTGCCACTCGACTAGCGGGGTACTCCTACAATGAGCAGTTCTTC

v_gene: TRBV6-5
d_gene: NA
j_gene: TRBJ1-2
abundance: NA
CDR3aa: CASSPYGEFRLGYTF
CDR3nt: TGTGCCAGCAGTCCCTACGGGGAATTTCGGCTTGGCTACACCTTC

v_gene: TRBV27
d_gene: NA
j_gene: TRBJ1-2
abundance: NA
CDR3aa: CASSVGTSLGGYTF
CDR3nt: TGTGCCAGCAGTGTTGGGACATCCCTGGGAGGCTACACCTTC

v_gene: TRBV7-2
d_gene: NA
j_gene: TRBJ2-7
abundance: NA
CDR3aa: CASSSTFISGSYEQYF
CDR3nt: TGTGCCAGCAGCTCTACATTCATTAGCGGCTCCTACGAGCAGTACTTC

v_gene: TRBV5-6
d_gene: TRBD1
j_gene: TRBJ2-1
abundance: NA
CDR3aa: CASNRGTNYNEQFF
CDR3nt: TGTGCCAGCAACAGGGGAACGAATTATAATGAGCAGTTCTTC

v_gene: TRBV27
d_gene: NA
j_gene: TRBJ2-7
abundance: NA
CDR3aa: CASLPNYFDEQYF
CDR3nt: TGTGCCAGCCTCCCCAACTACTTCGACGAGCAGTACTTC

v_gene: TRBV7-9
d_gene: TRBD1
j_gene: TRBJ1-4
abundance: few
CDR3aa: CASSPGNRGRNEKLFF
CDR3nt: TGTGCCAGCAGCCCTGGGAATAGGGGGCGGAATGAAAAACTGTTTTTT

v_gene: TRBV29-1
d_gene: NA
j_gene: TRBJ2-7
abundance: NA
CDR3aa: CSVIIRWDTREQYF
CDR3nt: TGCAGCGTTATCATCCGGTGGGACACTCGGGAGCAGTACTTC

v_gene: TRBV2
d_gene: NA
j_gene: TRBJ1-1
abundance: NA
CDR3aa: CASSAGSPNTEAFF
CDR3nt: TGTGCCAGCAGTGCCGGGAGCCCGAACACTGAAGCTTTCTTT

v_gene: TRBV28
d_gene: TRBD1
j_gene: TRBJ1-1
abundance: NA
CDR3aa: CASRPGQGARKNTEAFF
CDR3nt: TGTGCCAGCAGGCCGGGACAGGGGGCGCGAAAGAACACTGAAGCTTTCTTT

v_gene: TRBV7-9
d_gene: TRBD2
j_gene: TRBJ2-3
abundance: NA
CDR3aa: CASSFASGGLSTDTQYF
CDR3nt: TGTGCCAGCAGCTTTGCCTCGGGGGGGCTCTCGACAGATACGCAGTATTTT

v_gene: TRBV7-6
d_gene: TRBD1
j_gene: TRBJ2-5
abundance: NA
CDR3aa: CASSRRTGEETQYF
CDR3nt: TGTGCCAGCAGCCGGAGGACAGGGGAAGAGACCCAGTACTTC

v_gene: TRBV11-2
d_gene: NA
j_gene: TRBJ2-3
abundance: NA
CDR3aa: CASSLIGGMSTDTQYF
CDR3nt: TGTGCCAGCAGCTTAATTGGCGGGATGAGCACAGATACGCAGTATTTT

v_gene: TRBV5-1
d_gene: NA
j_gene: TRBJ1-3
abundance: NA
CDR3aa: CASTTFPGVAGNTIYF
CDR3nt: TGCGCCAGCACTACTTTTCCCGGGGTTGCGGGAAACACCATATATTTT

v_gene: TRBV11-1
d_gene: NA
j_gene: TRBJ1-6
abundance: NA
CDR3aa: CASSLHQGLNSPLHF
CDR3nt: TGTGCCAGCAGCTTGCATCAGGGGTTAAATTCACCCCTCCACTTT

v_gene: TRBV6-6
d_gene: TRBD1
j_gene: TRBJ1-4
abundance: few
CDR3aa: CASNPRGQGNEKLFF
CDR3nt: TGTGCCAGCAACCCCAGGGGACAGGGTAATGAAAAACTGTTTTTT